These 29 T cell receptor beta chains came from one sample sequenced in a study of blood T cells in healthy people across ages. Then a second PCR, running about 7 to 11 cycles, was carried out with a sample-barcoded 5' primer and a J-beta primer mix. TCRdb independently ran MiXCR on the 5' RACE reads; one entry per CDR3 protein. The repertoire holds about 580,000 distinct CDR3 sequences, with 47% as singletons. The sequencing input was blood. These TCRs come from a man older than 75 in good health.

The genes are TRBV5-1 and TRBJ2-5; weak D call: TRBD2 (5 bases). The germline V gene encodes CDR1 SGHRS and CDR2 YFSETQ. The CDR3 extends over 14 amino acids. The germline V and J ends were trimmed by 5 bases and 11 bases, with 22 bases remaining between them. The CDR3 reads CASSEGASYNEQYF. CDR3 bases: TGCGCCAGCAGTGAGGGTGCTTCCTACAATGAGCAGTACTTC.

This sequence joins TRBV3-1 and TRBJ2-1; 10 bases align to TRBD2. Looked up from germline, CDR1 is LGHDT and CDR2 is YNNKEL (reference sequence). V lost 1 base, J lost 8 bases, and 8 bases stayed unmatched. This CDR3 region has 16 residues. The CDR3 region has the DNA TGTGCCAGCAGCCAAGTCAGCGGGAGGGCCAGGGATGAGCAGTTCTTC. Amino acids: CASSQVSGRARDEQFF.

The chain combines TRBV20-1 with TRBJ2-5; D remains ambiguous. With 0 bases removed from V and 1 base from J, the gap between germline ends came to 24 bases. The V gene's germline CDR1 is DFQATT and CDR2 SNEGSKA (reference sequence). This CDR3 has 19 residues. This CDR3 reads CSARDSGRRYWSPQETQYF. Written as DNA, the CDR3 is TGCAGTGCTAGAGATAGTGGTCGGCGCTACTGGAGCCCCCAAGAGACCCAGTACTTC.

This chain connects TRBV4-2 to TRBJ2-2, with unresolved D. The V end lost 0 bases, the J end lost 5 bases, and 13 bases lay between the germline ends. The length of the CDR3 is 16 residues. The germline CDR1 and CDR2 sequences are LGHNA and YNFKEQ. CDR3 residues: CASSQEGGVRTGELFF. The CDR3 DNA reads as TGTGCCAGCAGCCAAGAGGGCGGAGTACGGACCGGGGAGCTGTTTTTT.

The rearrangement links TRBV20-1 to TRBJ1-1; D uncertain. Germline V lookup: CDR1 DFQATT, CDR2 SNEGSKA (reference sequence). V lost 6 bases and J lost 0, with 11 bases in between. This CDR3 has 13 residues. DNA of the CDR3: TGCAGTGCACCCTTTCAGATGAACACTGAAGCTTTCTTT. The encoded protein is CSAPFQMNTEAFF.

With respect to this clonotype: A read error may produce the germline difference seen at one junction end. The chain recombines TRBV10-2 with TRBJ1-1, with 7 bases fitting TRBD1. There are 14 residues in the CDR3. Looked up from germline, CDR1 is WSHSY and CDR2 is SAAADI. DNA for the CDR3: TGCGTCAGCTCCCCACGGACAGGTAACACTGAAGCTTTCTTT. Its protein is CVSSPRTGNTEAFF.

The chain links TRBV7-2 to TRBJ2-1, with 8 bases fitting TRBD2. The germline gives CDR1 SGHTA, CDR2 FQGNSA. V gave up 7 bases and J gave up 4 bases; unmatched junction bases: 9. The CDR3 spans 15 residues. Here the CDR3 reads CASISPGLGYNEQFF. The DNA for the CDR3 is TGTGCCAGCATCTCCCCGGGACTAGGGTACAATGAGCAGTTCTTC.

The CDR3 nucleotides read TGTGCCAGCAGTTACTCGTTCAGCACCCTAAAACCCGGGGGTGAGCAGTTCTTC. Translated: CASSYSFSTLKPGGEQFF. This chain uses TRBV6-2 or TRBV6-3 with TRBJ2-1, with a tentative D call TRBD2 (6 bases). The V gene lost 0 bases and the J gene lost 9 bases, with 24 bases spanning the gap. This CDR3 spans 18 amino acids. Germline CDR1 reads MNHEY; CDR2 reads SVGEGT.

This clonotype came up a few times. The V call is TRBV7-2, the J call TRBJ2-3; D unresolved. V gave up 6 bases and J gave up 2 bases, with 12 bases separating them. CDR3 length: 14 residues. Germline V gene data show CDR1 as SGHTA and CDR2 as FQGNSA. CDR3 loop: CASRLRSNTDTQYF. The CDR3 bases are TGTGCCAGCAGGCTTAGATCTAACACAGATACGCAGTATTTT.

This chain uses TRBV28 with TRBJ2-7; D ambiguous. CDR3 length equals 14 residues. Trimming shortened V by 5 bases and J by 0 bases, and 11 bases separated the two germline ends. Looked up from germline, CDR1 is MDHEN and CDR2 is SYDVKM. CDR3 sequence: CASSAGSLSYEQYF. In DNA, the CDR3 is TGTGCCAGCAGTGCCGGGTCCCTCTCCTACGAGCAGTACTTC. The full variable domain, rest sourced from reference TRBV28 and TRBJ2-7, is DVKVTQSSRYLVKRTGEKVFLECVQDMDHENMFWYRQDPGLGLRLIYFSYDVKMKEKGDIPEGYSVSREKKERFSLILESASTNQTSMYLCASSAGSLSYEQYFGPGTRLTVT.

V gene TRBV4-2 combines with J gene TRBJ2-3, with 13 positions matching TRBD2. The CDR3 covers 16 residues. Germline assignment: CDR1 LGHNA and CDR2 YNFKEQ. The trim removed 4 bases at V and 3 bases at J, leaving 4 bases unmatched. In nucleotides, the CDR3 is TGTGCCAGCAGCCCCTGGACTAGCGGGAGTACAGATACGCAGTATTTT. Translation: CASSPWTSGSTDTQYF.

This rearrangement joins TRBV3-1 to TRBJ2-7, with TRBD2 identical over 10 bases. The junction had 4 bases not matched to a gene; V was cut back by 1 base and J by 4 bases. Germline CDR1 is LGHDT and CDR2 is YNNKEL (reference sequence). The CDR3 sequence is 15 residues long. This CDR3 is CASSQVGLAKYEQYF. DNA of the CDR3: TGTGCCAGCAGCCAAGTGGGACTAGCGAAATACGAGCAGTACTTC.

The sample holds many counts of this clonotype. The chain combines TRBV6-6 with TRBJ2-3; 7 nucleotides match TRBD2. The CDR3 has 16 amino acids. Germline V gene data show CDR1 as MNHNY and CDR2 as SVGAGI (reference sequence). V was clipped by 5 bases and J by 2 bases; unmatched bases: 10. The CDR3 region has the DNA TGTGCCAGCAGTGGCTTGCGGGCGGGAGCCACAGATACGCAGTATTTT. Amino acids: CASSGLRAGATDTQYF.

V gene TRBV12-3 or TRBV12-4 combines with J gene TRBJ2-1; 16 positions match TRBD2. The CDR3 contains 17 residues. With 6 bases clipped from V and 5 bases from J, the junction kept 7 bases outside the gene matches. The CDR3 DNA reads as TGTGCCAGCAGCCCCGGGACTAGCGGGAGGGCCGACAATGAGCAGTTCTTC. As protein: CASSPGTSGRADNEQFF.

This clonotype was detected a few times. The chain couples TRBV7-9 to TRBJ1-2; D not certain. V lost 1 base and J 10 bases, leaving 7 bases between the germline ends. The CDR3 totals 11 residues. Per the germline V gene, CDR1 is SEHNR and CDR2 is FQNEAQ (reference sequence). For the CDR3, the DNA is TGTGCCAGCAGCTTAGATGGGCCCTACACCTTC. Encoded protein: CASSLDGPYTF.

V is TRBV20-1 and J is TRBJ2-2; 8 nucleotides match TRBD1. Germline V gives CDR1 DFQATT, CDR2 SNEGSKA (reference sequence). This CDR3 region has 16 residues. The trim removed 3 bases at V and 3 bases at J, leaving 9 bases unmatched. The CDR3 sequence: CSARIRDRRDTGELFF. The CDR3 DNA is TGCAGTGCTAGGATCCGGGACAGGAGAGACACCGGGGAGCTGTTTTTT.

This clonotype occurred many times. V gene TRBV6-6 combines with J gene TRBJ2-7, with D perhaps given as TRBD1 or TRBD2 (5 bases each). V lost 2 bases and J 5 bases, leaving 10 bases between the germline ends. CDR1 and CDR2 from the germline V gene are MNHNY and SVGAGI (reference sequence). The CDR3 totals 13 residues. The chain's CDR3 is CASSYGGSHEQYF. In nucleotides, the CDR3 is TGTGCCAGCAGTTACGGGGGTAGTCACGAGCAGTACTTC.

The chain joins TRBV27 to TRBJ2-1; TRBD1 is a possible D gene (6 bases). The CDR3 spans 16 residues. Germline V gene lookup returns CDR1 MNHEY and CDR2 SMNVEV (reference sequence). The V end lost 5 bases, the J end lost 4 bases, and 18 bases lay between the germline ends. As DNA, the CDR3 is TGTGCCAGCAGTACTAGGACAGCCACATCGTACAATGAGCAGTTCTTC. Residues: CASSTRTATSYNEQFF.

This chain connects TRBV3-1 to TRBJ2-3; D is undetermined. V gave up 0 bases and J gave up 9 bases, with 10 bases separating them. Looked up from germline, CDR1 is LGHDT and CDR2 is YNNKEL (reference sequence). The CDR3 is 13 amino acids. The CDR3 reads CASSQDWAGTQYF. The CDR3 DNA reads as TGTGCCAGCAGCCAAGACTGGGCTGGCACGCAGTATTTT.

This clonotype occurred a few times. This sequence joins TRBV28 and TRBJ2-7; either TRBD1 or TRBD2 may fit D (5 bases each). The CDR3 is 13 amino acids. Trimming removed 10 bases at V and 6 bases at J, with 19 bases between. Germline CDR1 MDHEN, CDR2 SYDVKM. The CDR3 loop is CATAGSYSREQYF. The CDR3 DNA is TGTGCCACTGCAGGGAGTTATAGTCGCGAGCAGTACTTC.

This sequence joins TRBV20-1 and TRBJ1-2; 8 positions agree with TRBD1. The CDR3 loop spans 14 amino acids. V trimming: 1 base; J trimming: 5 bases; junction bases outside the gene matches: 6. The germline CDR1 and CDR2 sequences are DFQATT and SNEGSKA (reference sequence). CDR3 residues: CSARGTGRLYGYTF. In nucleotides, the CDR3 is TGCAGTGCTAGAGGGACAGGGCGACTTTATGGCTACACCTTC.

The J gene is TRBJ2-1, the V gene TRBV25-1; weak D call: TRBD1 (7 bases). Trimming removed 1 base from V and 4 bases from J, with 11 bases in between. The germline gives CDR1 MGHDK, CDR2 SYGVNS. The CDR3 extends over 15 amino acids. For the CDR3, the DNA is TGTGCCAGCAGTGAATGGAGGGGGCTATACAATGAGCAGTTCTTC. As protein: CASSEWRGLYNEQFF.

The chain links TRBV7-9 to TRBJ1-4; a possible D gene is TRBD1 (5 bases). V was clipped by 7 bases and J by 0 bases, with 15 bases between them. This CDR3 region has 16 residues. CDR1 and CDR2 from the germline V gene are SEHNR and FQNEAQ (reference sequence). CDR3 sequence reads: CASTTDTGATNEKLFF. The CDR3 DNA reads TGTGCCAGCACCACAGACACAGGCGCAACTAATGAAAAACTGTTTTTT.

J is TRBJ2-7 and V is TRBV9; D remains unclear. V was cut by 3 bases and J by 0 bases, with 7 bases left in between. Germline assignment: CDR1 SGDLS and CDR2 YYNGEE. The CDR3 contains 13 residues. The CDR3 is CASSADVSYEQYF. The CDR3 region has the DNA TGTGCCAGCAGCGCGGACGTCTCCTACGAGCAGTACTTC.

This clonotype was counted many times. The chain combines TRBV6-6 with TRBJ2-4; TRBD1 aligns across 9 bases. Germline loops: CDR1 MNHNY, CDR2 SVGAGI (reference sequence). V dropped 4 bases and J dropped 9; count of bases not matched to a gene: 10. This CDR3 has 15 residues. The CDR3 sequence is CASSSGTGSGVIQYF. CDR3 nucleotide sequence: TGTGCCAGCAGTTCTGGGACAGGGTCCGGAGTCATTCAGTACTTC.

CDR3 DNA sequence: TGCAGTGCCCATCCCACGACTAGCGGGAGCGATTCTGAGCAGTTCTTC. This translates into CSAHPTTSGSDSEQFF. The gene calls are TRBV20-1 and TRBJ2-1, with 12 bases matching TRBD2. CDR3 size: 16 residues. V shed 6 bases, J shed 9 bases, and the junction held 15 bases outside the gene matches. Germline CDR1 is DFQATT and CDR2 is SNEGSKA (reference sequence).

This chain uses TRBV7-2 with TRBJ2-7; no reliable D call. Trimming cost V 4 bases and J 0 bases, with 10 bases left between them. The CDR3 spans 14 residues. Germline V gene lookup returns CDR1 SGHTA and CDR2 FQGNSA. CDR3 DNA sequence: TGTGCCAGCAGCTCGGTGGCGGACTCCTACGAGCAGTACTTC. Translation: CASSSVADSYEQYF.

V usage is TRBV13 and J usage is TRBJ2-7; 9 nucleotides line up with TRBD2. Germline CDR1 PRHDT, CDR2 FYEKMQ (reference sequence). The CDR3 contains 16 residues. Unmatched junction bases numbered 11, after V lost 0 bases and J lost 8 bases. The CDR3 DNA sequence: TGTGCCAGCAGCTTAGGCCTCGGCGGGGGGGCCGTCAAGCAGTACTTC. This gives the protein CASSLGLGGGAVKQYF. Based on the CDR3 plus reference TRBV13 and TRBJ2-7, the full variable domain is AAGVIQSPRHLIKEKRETATLKCYPIPRHDTVYWYQQGPGQDPQFLISFYEKMQSDKGSIPDRFSAQQFSDYHSELNMSSLELGDSALYFCASSLGLGGGAVKQYFGPGTRLTVT.

This clonotype was detected a few times. CDR3 in DNA: TGTGCCAGCCTCGGGACAGAAGAGACCCAGTACTTC. It translates to CASLGTEETQYF. The J gene is TRBJ2-5, the V gene TRBV11-2, with 7 bases lining up with TRBD1. The germline gives CDR1 SGHAT, CDR2 FQNNGV. With 8 bases clipped from V and 3 bases from J, the junction kept 3 bases outside the gene matches. The CDR3 sequence is 12 residues long.